This T cell receptor (beta chain) comes out of a study of T cell changes during pregnancy in multiple sclerosis. This CDR3 is 15 amino acids long. CDR1 and CDR2 (germline): SEHNR, FQNEAQ (reference sequence). Trimming removed 4 bases from V and 3 bases from J; junction bases left unmatched: 6. This table comes from immunoSEQ multiplex PCR, and its TCRdb copy is limited to in-frame clones, with some not included. In the table there are tens of thousands of clones, around 94% of which are singletons. The material sequenced was CD8+ T cells from peripheral blood mononuclear cells, taken before pregnancy. The V call is TRBV7-9, the J call TRBJ2-3, with 8 nucleotides matching TRBD2. This sequence originates from a female donor with multiple sclerosis, enrolled in a pregnancy study. The CDR3: CASSSQRELTDTQYF. The CDR3 DNA reads as TGTGCCAGCAGCTCTCAGCGGGAGCTTACAGATACGCAGTATTTT.